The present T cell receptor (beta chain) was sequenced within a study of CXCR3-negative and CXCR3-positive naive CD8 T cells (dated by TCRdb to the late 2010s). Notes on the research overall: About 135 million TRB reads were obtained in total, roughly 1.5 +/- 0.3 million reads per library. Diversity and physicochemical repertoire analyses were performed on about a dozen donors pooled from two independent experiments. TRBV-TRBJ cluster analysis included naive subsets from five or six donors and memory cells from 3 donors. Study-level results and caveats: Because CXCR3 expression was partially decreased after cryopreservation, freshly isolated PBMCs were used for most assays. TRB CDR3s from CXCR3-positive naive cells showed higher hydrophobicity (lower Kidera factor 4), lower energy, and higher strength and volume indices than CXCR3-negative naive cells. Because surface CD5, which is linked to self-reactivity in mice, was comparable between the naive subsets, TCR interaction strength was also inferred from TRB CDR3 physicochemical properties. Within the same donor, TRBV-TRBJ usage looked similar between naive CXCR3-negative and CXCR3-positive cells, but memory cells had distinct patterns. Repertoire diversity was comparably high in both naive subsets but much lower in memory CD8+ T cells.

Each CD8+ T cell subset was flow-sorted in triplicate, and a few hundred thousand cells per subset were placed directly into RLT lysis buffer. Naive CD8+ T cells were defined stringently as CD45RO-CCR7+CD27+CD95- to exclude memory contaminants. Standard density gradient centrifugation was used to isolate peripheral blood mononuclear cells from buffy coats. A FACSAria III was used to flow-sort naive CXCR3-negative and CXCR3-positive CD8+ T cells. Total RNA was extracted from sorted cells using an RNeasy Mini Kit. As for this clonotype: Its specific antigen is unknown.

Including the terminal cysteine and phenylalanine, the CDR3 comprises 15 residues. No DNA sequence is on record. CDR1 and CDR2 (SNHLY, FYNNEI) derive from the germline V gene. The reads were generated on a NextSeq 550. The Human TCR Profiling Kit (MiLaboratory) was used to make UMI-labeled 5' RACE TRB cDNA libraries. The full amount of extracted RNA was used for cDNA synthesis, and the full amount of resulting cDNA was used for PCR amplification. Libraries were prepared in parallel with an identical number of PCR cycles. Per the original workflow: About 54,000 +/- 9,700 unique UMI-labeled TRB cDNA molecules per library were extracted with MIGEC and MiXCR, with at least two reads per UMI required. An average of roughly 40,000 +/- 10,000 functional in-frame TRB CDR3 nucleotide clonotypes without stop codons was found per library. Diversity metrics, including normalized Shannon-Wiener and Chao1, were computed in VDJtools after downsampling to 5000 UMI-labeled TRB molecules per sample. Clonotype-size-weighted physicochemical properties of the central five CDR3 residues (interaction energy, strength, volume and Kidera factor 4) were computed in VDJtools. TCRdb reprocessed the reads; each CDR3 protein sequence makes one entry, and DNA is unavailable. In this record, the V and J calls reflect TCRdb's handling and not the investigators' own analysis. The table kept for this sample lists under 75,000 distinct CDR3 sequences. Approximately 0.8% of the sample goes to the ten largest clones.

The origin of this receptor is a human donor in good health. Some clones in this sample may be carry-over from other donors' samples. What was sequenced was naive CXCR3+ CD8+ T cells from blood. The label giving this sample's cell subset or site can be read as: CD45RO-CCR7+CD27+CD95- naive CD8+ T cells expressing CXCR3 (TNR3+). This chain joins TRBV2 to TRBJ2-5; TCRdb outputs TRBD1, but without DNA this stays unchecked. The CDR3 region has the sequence CASSEGRRSEETQYF.